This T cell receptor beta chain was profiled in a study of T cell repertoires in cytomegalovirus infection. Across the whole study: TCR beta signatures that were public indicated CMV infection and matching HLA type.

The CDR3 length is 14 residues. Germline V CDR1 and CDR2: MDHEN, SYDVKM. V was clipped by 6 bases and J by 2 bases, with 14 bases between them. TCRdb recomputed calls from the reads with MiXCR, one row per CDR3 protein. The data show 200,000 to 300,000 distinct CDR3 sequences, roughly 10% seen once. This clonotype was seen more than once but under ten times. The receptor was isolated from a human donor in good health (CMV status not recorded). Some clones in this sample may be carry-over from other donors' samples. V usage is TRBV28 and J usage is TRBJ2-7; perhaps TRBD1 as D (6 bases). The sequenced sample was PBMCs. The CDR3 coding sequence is TGTGCCAGCAGATCCCAGGGGCCTCCCTACGAGCAGTACTTC. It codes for CASRSQGPPYEQYF.